This passage covers 23 T cell receptor beta chains from one sample sequenced in a study of shared clonotypes between healthy human individuals. The assay was immunoSEQ multiplex PCR, and TCRdb's table has in-frame clones only and misses some. The sample shows about 2 million clones, about 95% of them seen only once. Naive CD8 populations comprised CD45RO-negative cells positively selected for CCR7, excluding terminally differentiated effector memory CD45RA+ cells. The sequenced material came from naive CD8+ T cells sorted from blood. Source of these receptors: a man between 18 and 29 years old in good health.

The gene calls are TRBV19 and TRBJ1-1; D possibly corresponds to TRBD1 (6 bases). Germline V lookup: CDR1 LNHDA, CDR2 SQIVND (reference sequence). The V gene lost 5 bases and the J gene lost 7 bases, with 14 bases spanning the gap. The CDR3 extends over 13 amino acids. The CDR3 coding sequence is TGTGCCAGTAGTCCGGGACAATTAATTGAAGCTTTCTTT. This encodes CASSPGQLIEAFF.

The rearrangement joins TRBV15 to TRBJ2-7; possible D gene TRBD1, 5 bases. V lost 4 bases and J 6 bases, leaving 13 bases between the germline ends. The germline CDR1 and CDR2 sequences are LNHNV and YYDKDF (reference sequence). There are 13 residues in the CDR3. DNA for the CDR3: TGTGCCACCAGCATTACCAGGGTGGGCGAGCAGTACTTC. Translating it yields CATSITRVGEQYF.

The chain links TRBV29-1 to TRBJ2-7; 12 bases align to TRBD2. V was clipped by 5 bases and J by 0 bases; unmatched bases: 11. This CDR3 has 17 residues. Germline CDR1 reads SQVTM; CDR2 reads ANQGSEA. The CDR3 region has the DNA TGCAGCGTTTCCCAGACTAGCGGGAGAAATCCCTCCTACGAGCAGTACTTC. It encodes CSVSQTSGRNPSYEQYF.

This clone occurred once. V gene TRBV6-5 combines with J gene TRBJ1-1, with TRBD1 as a possible D gene (6 bases). The CDR3 length is 13 residues. Germline assignment: CDR1 MNHEY and CDR2 SVGAGI. Trimming took 7 bases from V and 11 from J, leaving 20 bases between them. The CDR3 spells CASTGDPRLEAFF. The CDR3 nucleotides are TGTGCCAGCACAGGGGATCCCCGTTTGGAGGCTTTCTTT.

The chain carries TRBV11-3 and TRBJ2-5; TRBD2 is a possible D gene (6 bases). CDR1 is SGHNT and CDR2 is YENEEA in the germline V gene. V dropped 5 bases and J dropped 3 bases, with 25 bases sitting between them. The CDR3 extends over 18 amino acids. CDR3 sequence reads: CASSPRGSGRLLKETQYF. In DNA, the CDR3 is TGTGCCAGCAGCCCCCGTGGCAGCGGGCGCTTGCTAAAAGAGACCCAGTACTTC.

This clone was observed once. The chain carries TRBV2 and TRBJ2-2; D unresolved. Germline V gene lookup returns CDR1 SNHLY and CDR2 FYNNEI. The CDR3 has 15 residues. Trimming removed 3 bases from V and 0 bases from J, with 8 bases in between. The CDR3 is CASSEVGTNTGELFF. The CDR3 bases are TGTGCCAGCAGTGAGGTCGGAACGAACACCGGGGAGCTGTTTTTT.

This sequence joins TRBV13 and TRBJ1-2, with a tentative D call TRBD1 (5 bases). The germline gives CDR1 PRHDT, CDR2 FYEKMQ (reference sequence). This CDR3 is 16 amino acids long. V was pared by 0 bases and J by 4 bases, with 15 bases between. This chain's CDR3 is CASSLGLGEGTYGYTF. CDR3 nucleotides: TGTGCCAGCAGCTTAGGCCTCGGGGAAGGGACCTATGGCTACACCTTC. The whole variable domain, remainder taken from reference TRBV13 and TRBJ1-2, is AAGVIQSPRHLIKEKRETATLKCYPIPRHDTVYWYQQGPGQDPQFLISFYEKMQSDKGSIPDRFSAQQFSDYHSELNMSSLELGDSALYFCASSLGLGEGTYGYTFGSGTRLTVV.

The V call is TRBV4-1, the J call TRBJ2-7, with a weak D call TRBD2 (6 bases). Per the germline V gene, CDR1 is MGHRA and CDR2 is YSYEKL. The CDR3 has 14 residues. V gave up 3 bases and J gave up 1 base, with 10 bases separating them. The CDR3, as DNA: TGCGCCAGCAGCCATGGCCGGGGGTCCTACGAGCAGTACTTC. Its translation: CASSHGRGSYEQYF.

Details on this clone: Other DNA variants within this sample encode the same CDR3. The V call is TRBV6-1, the J call TRBJ2-6; D is ambiguous. The length of the CDR3 is 14 residues. The V end was cut by 3 bases, the J end by 0 bases, with 3 bases between. Germline CDR1 reads MNHNS; CDR2 reads SASEGT. This CDR3 reads CASSDNSGANVLTF. CDR3 in DNA: TGTGCCAGCAGTGACAACTCTGGGGCCAACGTCCTGACTTTC.

The chain has TRBV7-3 and TRBJ2-1; 8 nucleotides align to TRBD1. The length of the CDR3 is 16 residues. The germline gives CDR1 SGHTA, CDR2 FQGTGA. V gave up 4 bases and J gave up 0 bases; unmatched junction bases: 5. In DNA, the CDR3 is TGTGCCAGCAGCTCAGCAGGACAGGGCTCCTACAATGAGCAGTTCTTC. Its translation: CASSSAGQGSYNEQFF.

J is TRBJ1-1 and V is TRBV5-1; no clear D gene. Germline CDR1 and CDR2: SGHRS and YFSETQ. The CDR3 is made up of 15 amino acids. V dropped 0 bases and J dropped 1 base, with 10 bases sitting between them. Written as DNA, the CDR3 is TGCGCCAGCAGCTTGGGCACATTTGGGAACACTGAAGCTTTCTTT. It encodes CASSLGTFGNTEAFF.

V is TRBV9 and J is TRBJ1-1; the D is unclear. Germline V gene lookup returns CDR1 SGDLS and CDR2 YYNGEE. The CDR3 sequence is 14 residues long. V lost 0 bases and J lost 6, with 12 bases in between. CDR3 in DNA: TGTGCCAGCAGCGTAGTGGGTTCGGGCCCTGAAGCTTTCTTT. Amino acid sequence: CASSVVGSGPEAFF.

This clone appeared a single time. This chain connects TRBV20-1 to TRBJ2-5; D is undetermined. CDR1 is DFQATT and CDR2 is SNEGSKA in the germline V gene (reference sequence). V lost 6 bases and J 3 bases, leaving 5 bases between the germline ends. The CDR3 runs to 10 residues. The CDR3 here is CSATEETQYF. CDR3 bases: TGCAGTGCAACGGAAGAGACCCAGTACTTC.

This chain joins TRBV28 and TRBJ1-3, with TRBD1 matching 11 bases. V was clipped by 5 bases and J by 4 bases; unmatched bases: 7. Germline V CDR1 and CDR2: MDHEN, SYDVKM. This CDR3 contains 16 residues. CDR3 coding DNA: TGTGCCAGCAGTCCCCCCGGGACAGGGGGAGGAAACACCATATATTTT. Amino acids: CASSPPGTGGGNTIYF. Filled out from reference TRBV28 and TRBJ1-3, the complete variable domain reads DVKVTQSSRYLVKRTGEKVFLECVQDMDHENMFWYRQDPGLGLRLIYFSYDVKMKEKGDIPEGYSVSREKKERFSLILESASTNQTSMYLCASSPPGTGGGNTIYFGEGSWLTVV.

The V call is TRBV27, the J call TRBJ2-7; D gene ambiguous. The CDR3 covers 16 residues. Between the trimmed V and J ends, which lost 4 bases and 0 bases, there was a span of 16 bases. Germline CDR1 reads MNHEY; CDR2 reads SMNVEV (reference sequence). The CDR3 here is CASSYISPVGSYEQYF. CDR3 in DNA: TGTGCCAGCAGTTACATCTCGCCAGTCGGCTCCTACGAGCAGTACTTC.

Notes on this clone: Other nucleotide sequences from this sample produce the same CDR3. The chain couples TRBV7-9 to TRBJ2-7; D is unclear. Germline values: CDR1 SEHNR, CDR2 FQNEAQ (reference sequence). V gave up 5 bases and J gave up 4 bases, with 12 bases separating them. The CDR3 sequence is 13 residues long. The DNA for the CDR3 is TGTGCCAGCAGCCTCGGATGGAGTTACGAGCAGTACTTC. It encodes CASSLGWSYEQYF.

The V and J genes are TRBV7-9 and TRBJ1-1, with TRBD1 matching over 7 bases. The germline gives CDR1 SEHNR, CDR2 FQNEAQ (reference sequence). The junction had 6 bases not matched to a gene; V was cut back by 4 bases and J by 7 bases. There are 13 residues in the CDR3. The CDR3 nucleotides are TGTGCCAGCAGCTACAGGGGAAGGGGTGAAGCTTTCTTT. This translates into CASSYRGRGEAFF.

This chain links TRBV11-2 with TRBJ2-7, with D unclear. Germline V lookup: CDR1 SGHAT, CDR2 FQNNGV. Between the trimmed V and J ends, which lost 4 bases and 6 bases, there was a span of 7 bases. The CDR3 spans 11 residues. In DNA form, the CDR3 reads TGTGCCAGCAGCTCCCTCGGCGAGCAGTACTTC. Amino acid sequence: CASSSLGEQYF.

The V and J genes are TRBV30 and TRBJ1-5; 9 bases align to TRBD1. Trimming cost V 3 bases and J 0 bases; bases outside gene matches: 12. The germline CDR1 and CDR2 sequences are GTSNPN and SVGIG (reference sequence). This CDR3 contains 18 residues. The CDR3 sequence: CAWRPGTGRKNSNQPQHF. In DNA form, the CDR3 reads TGTGCCTGGAGACCCGGGACAGGGAGGAAAAATAGCAATCAGCCCCAGCATTTT. Based on the CDR3 plus reference TRBV30 and TRBJ1-5, the full variable domain is SQTIHQWPATLVQPVGSPLSLECTVEGTSNPNLYWYRQAAGRGLQLLFYSVGIGQISSEVPQNLSASRPQDRQFILSSKKLLLSDSGFYLCAWRPGTGRKNSNQPQHFGDGTRLSIL.

This clone showed up just once. The chain combines TRBV11-3 with TRBJ2-1, with a possible D match to TRBD2 (7 bases). Trimming removed 0 bases from V and 2 bases from J, with 11 bases in between. Per the germline V gene, CDR1 is SGHNT and CDR2 is YENEEA. CDR3 length: 16 residues. For the CDR3, the DNA is TGTGCCAGCAGCTTAGATGAGGGGGGGACCTACAATGAGCAGTTCTTC. Translated, it gives CASSLDEGGTYNEQFF.

This clone was seen once. This chain connects TRBV7-5 to TRBJ1-6; TRBD1 is the table's D call and was not checked against the DNA. TRBV7-5 is classified as a pseudogene. The CDR3 has 19 amino acids. In nucleotides, the CDR3 is TGTGCCAGAAGCAGGAAGCCTCGGGACAGTGAACTCTATAATTCACCCCTCCACTTT. Its translation: CARSRKPRDSELYNSPLHF.

The chain uses TRBV13 and TRBJ1-1; TRBD1 matches 9 bases. J lost 5 bases, V lost 5 bases, and 9 bases had no gene match. The CDR3 has 15 residues. Per germline, CDR1 PRHDT and CDR2 FYEKMQ (reference sequence). The CDR3 DNA is TGTGCCAGCAGCACCCGACAGGGGGGAGAGACTGAAGCTTTCTTT. Its protein product is CASSTRQGGETEAFF.

Comment on this clone: The sample holds other DNA sequences that translate to the same CDR3. The genes are TRBV27 and TRBJ2-1, with D unclear. Germline V gene sequence: CDR1 MNHEY, CDR2 SMNVEV (reference sequence). This CDR3 has 13 amino acids. V lost 2 bases and J lost 4, with 6 bases in between. CDR3: CASSLAGYNEQFF. The CDR3 nucleotides are TGTGCCAGCAGTTTAGCCGGATACAATGAGCAGTTCTTC.